Below, one T cell receptor (beta chain) is given with its context. The protocol was immunoSEQ multiplex PCR, while the TCRdb copy is restricted to in-frame clones and leaves out a portion. This sample has about 2,300 clones, with about two thirds found just once. Trimming removed 8 bases from V and 3 bases from J, with 13 bases in between. There are 13 residues in the CDR3. In germline, CDR1 is WSHSY, CDR2 SAAADI. The record originates from a study of T cell repertoires and HLA-DP antigens. Study background: Alloreactive CD4+ T cells targeted HLA-DP on transduced HeLa.

After less than 16 days' expansion, CD4+ cells were restimulated 24 h with HeLa expressing allogeneic DPB1. Retrovirally transduced HeLa cells with HLA-DPA1/DPB1, HLA-DM, invariant chain and CD80 served as stimulators. Untouched CD4+ T cells were bead-isolated from PBMC at approximately 98% purity. The sequence derives from a man aged 55 to 69 in good health and CMV-seronegative. Sequenced sample: CD137- CD4+ T cells from cultured PBMCs. The chain uses TRBV10-2 and TRBJ1-2; D is possibly TRBD1 (6 bases). CDR3 in amino acids: CASRGGRDYGYTF. The CDR3 region has the DNA TGCGCCAGCCGTGGGGGGCGCGACTATGGCTACACCTTC.